The 22 T cell receptor beta chains given below trace back to one sample, sequenced in a study of T cells in Graves' hyperthyroidism and ophthalmopathy. Amplification of TCR beta CDR3 regions was performed using RNA transcripts as template. The TCR CDR3 first-round RT-PCR relied on the HTBI primer set. TCRdb fed the multiplex PCR reads into MiXCR, producing one record per CDR3 protein. This table holds approximately 600,000 distinct CDR3 sequences, less than 25% found once. The sample consisted of blood. These receptors originate from a young man with Graves' ophthalmopathy.

This clonotype turned up a few times. At one end, the junction sequence differs from germline, possibly due to a read error. The chain couples TRBV9 to TRBJ1-3; 7 bases map to TRBD1. The CDR3 sequence is 14 residues long. Per the germline V gene, CDR1 is SGDLS and CDR2 is YYNGEE. The CDR3 sequence is CASSAGQVGDTIYF. CDR3 nucleotides: TGTGCCAGCAGCGCCGGACAGGTTGGAGACACCATATATTTT.

In DNA form, the CDR3 reads TGTGCCAGCAGCTTAGGGGCCACGCGGACCCAGTACTTC. As protein: CASSLGATRTQYF. The chain couples TRBV7-9 to TRBJ2-5; D ambiguous. Trimming removed 1 base from V and 7 bases from J, with 10 bases in between. CDR1 is SEHNR and CDR2 is FQNEAQ in the germline V gene (reference sequence). The CDR3 totals 13 residues.

This clonotype was detected a few times. This chain connects TRBV14 to TRBJ2-7; 10 nucleotides agree with TRBD1. Germline V gives CDR1 SGHDN, CDR2 FVKESK. The CDR3 extends over 16 amino acids. With V trimmed by 0 bases and J by 5 bases, 7 bases remained unmatched. The CDR3 region is CASSQDAGTGVNEQYF. DNA for the CDR3: TGTGCCAGCAGCCAAGATGCCGGGACAGGGGTCAACGAGCAGTACTTC.

This rearrangement joins TRBV18 to TRBJ2-7, with TRBD2 matching over 15 bases. The CDR3 has 17 residues. After removal of 3 bases from V and 2 bases from J, the junction contained 5 bases not matched to a gene. From germline, CDR1 is KGHSH and CDR2 LQKENI. CDR3 bases: TGTGCCAGCTCACCCGGGACTAGCGGGAGGCGCCCCTACGAGCAGTACTTC. It encodes CASSPGTSGRRPYEQYF.

J is TRBJ1-1 and V is TRBV19; D gene uncertain. This CDR3 has 14 amino acids. The V end lost 1 base, the J end lost 5 bases, and 11 bases lay between the germline ends. The germline V gene encodes CDR1 LNHDA and CDR2 SQIVND (reference sequence). CDR3 loop: CASSIGSGSTEAFF. CDR3 nucleotides: TGTGCCAGTAGTATAGGATCGGGGAGTACTGAAGCTTTCTTT.

This chain links TRBV12-3 or TRBV12-4 with TRBJ1-2; no reliable D call. The V end was cut by 3 bases, the J end by 4 bases, with 12 bases between. The CDR3 is made up of 14 amino acids. The CDR3 protein is CASSLAGSAYGYTF. The CDR3 coding sequence is TGTGCCAGCAGTTTGGCTGGCTCTGCCTATGGCTACACCTTC.

The genes are TRBV7-9 and TRBJ1-1; TRBD1 might be the D (5 bases). The CDR3 loop spans 13 amino acids. The V end lost 5 bases, the J end lost 5 bases, and 12 bases lay between the germline ends. Germline loops: CDR1 SEHNR, CDR2 FQNEAQ (reference sequence). CDR3: CASSTRQTTEAFF. The CDR3 DNA reads as TGTGCCAGCAGCACCCGACAGACGACTGAAGCTTTCTTT.

The chain carries TRBV19 and TRBJ2-5; 9 bases are shared with TRBD2. The CDR3 has 16 amino acids. Unmatched junction bases numbered 11, after V lost 4 bases and J lost 5 bases. Germline V gene lookup returns CDR1 LNHDA and CDR2 SQIVND (reference sequence). In DNA form, the CDR3 reads TGTGCCAGTAGTACGGGACTAGCCTCCCATGGGGAGACCCAGTACTTC. Protein: CASSTGLASHGETQYF.

The rearrangement joins TRBV24-1 to TRBJ2-1; 7 nucleotides match TRBD2. The V gene end was trimmed by 5 bases and the J gene end by 3 bases; junction bases not matched to a gene: 3. Germline values: CDR1 KGHDR, CDR2 SFDVKD. CDR3 length: 14 amino acids. The CDR3 DNA sequence: TGTGCCACCAGTGGGGCGGGAGACTACAATGAGCAGTTCTTC. This translates into CATSGAGDYNEQFF.

This clonotype was recorded many times. The CDR3: CASSTQVYEQYF. Here the CDR3 DNA reads TGTGCCAGCAGCACACAGGTCTACGAGCAGTACTTC. The chain joins TRBV28 to TRBJ2-7, with a possible D match to TRBD1 (5 bases). CDR3 size: 12 residues. Germline V gives CDR1 MDHEN, CDR2 SYDVKM. Trimming removed 6 bases from V and 3 bases from J, with 9 bases in between.

In this sample, this clonotype turned up a few times. The chain uses TRBV28 and TRBJ1-2; D unresolved. Germline values: CDR1 MDHEN, CDR2 SYDVKM. Trimming took off 7 bases at V and 1 base at J, with 10 bases between the two ends. The CDR3 totals 13 residues. The CDR3, as DNA: TGTGCCAGCATTACGACACTTAACTATGGCTACACCTTC. Protein sequence: CASITTLNYGYTF.

This clonotype was seen a few times. V gene TRBV5-6 combines with J gene TRBJ1-1; D is undetermined. The V end was cut by 1 base, the J end by 0 bases, with 16 bases between. Germline lookup yields CDR1 SGHDT and CDR2 YYEEEE. This CDR3 has 17 amino acids. Here the CDR3 reads CASSLIGRGSVNTEAFF. CDR3 in DNA: TGTGCCAGCAGCTTGATTGGCCGGGGTTCGGTGAACACTGAAGCTTTCTTT.

This clonotype was counted at least ten times. The V and J genes are TRBV6-1 and TRBJ2-1, with 8 bases lining up with TRBD1. Trimming took 6 bases from V and 4 from J; bases not matched to a gene: 8. The CDR3 has 15 residues. The V gene's germline CDR1 is MNHNS and CDR2 SASEGT. The CDR3 sequence is CASRGPGQVYNEQFF. In DNA form, the CDR3 reads TGTGCCAGCAGGGGCCCGGGACAGGTATACAATGAGCAGTTCTTC.

V and J are TRBV20-1 and TRBJ2-2; D may be TRBD2 (5 bases). This CDR3 spans 16 amino acids. Trimming stripped 0 bases from V and 5 bases from J, with 16 bases between. Germline CDR1 reads DFQATT; CDR2 reads SNEGSKA (reference sequence). The CDR3 bases are TGCAGTGCTAGAGATCTCAGGACGGAGGAGACCGGGGAGCTGTTTTTT. This translates into CSARDLRTEETGELFF.

As DNA, the CDR3 is TGTGCCAGCAGTTCTCTAGGACAGGGGAGAGATACGCAGTATTTT. Encoded protein: CASSSLGQGRDTQYF. The chain couples TRBV28 to TRBJ2-3, with TRBD1 identical over 9 bases. The CDR3 is 15 amino acids. J gave up 5 bases and V 4 bases, and 7 bases lay outside the gene matches. CDR1 is MDHEN, CDR2 SYDVKM, per germline. The entire variable domain, with the rest obtained from reference TRBV28 and TRBJ2-3, is as follows: DVKVTQSSRYLVKRTGEKVFLECVQDMDHENMFWYRQDPGLGLRLIYFSYDVKMKEKGDIPEGYSVSREKKERFSLILESASTNQTSMYLCASSSLGQGRDTQYFGPGTRLTVL.

This clonotype was found a few times. The V call is TRBV6-6, the J call TRBJ2-7, with D unresolved. CDR3 size: 14 residues. V lost 0 bases and J lost 2, with 8 bases in between. The V gene's germline CDR1 is MNHNY and CDR2 SVGAGI (reference sequence). The CDR3 here is CASSYSLGPYEQYF. CDR3 DNA sequence: TGTGCCAGCAGTTACTCTCTAGGACCCTACGAGCAGTACTTC.

This clonotype has just a few counts. J is TRBJ2-7 and V is TRBV20-1; a possible D gene is TRBD2 (5 bases). CDR3 size: 13 residues. Germline loops: CDR1 DFQATT, CDR2 SNEGSKA (reference sequence). Trimming left V 3 bases short and J 2 bases short, with 11 bases between. CDR3: CSASGINTYEQYF. CDR3 DNA: TGCAGTGCTAGCGGGATCAACACCTACGAGCAGTACTTC.

The chain has TRBV7-9 and TRBJ2-2; 8 nucleotides line up with TRBD2. The junction had 10 bases not matched to a gene; V was cut back by 4 bases and J by 6 bases. CDR1 is SEHNR and CDR2 is FQNEAQ in the germline V gene (reference sequence). The CDR3 loop spans 16 amino acids. The CDR3 nucleotides read TGTGCCAGCAGCTCCTCAGCGGGAGATGGTTCCGGGGAGCTGTTTTTT. Residues: CASSSSAGDGSGELFF.

This clonotype was detected ten times or more. The genes are TRBV24-1 and TRBJ2-1; 9 bases line up with TRBD2. The V gene end was trimmed by 1 base and the J gene end by 6 bases; junction bases not matched to a gene: 9. CDR3 length: 17 amino acids. Germline lookup yields CDR1 KGHDR and CDR2 SFDVKD. The CDR3 sequence is CATSDLSGSGRSNEQFF. CDR3 DNA sequence: TGTGCCACCAGTGATTTATCGGGGAGCGGGAGGAGCAATGAGCAGTTCTTC.

The CDR3 loop reads CASSPRPTNYGYTF. Written as DNA, the CDR3 is TGTGCCAGCAGTCCCCGACCGACAAACTATGGCTACACCTTC. This chain uses TRBV12-3 or TRBV12-4 with TRBJ1-2; D remains ambiguous. V gave up 5 bases and J gave up 2 bases, with 12 bases separating them. CDR3 length equals 14 residues.

This clonotype was seen at least ten times. V usage is TRBV2 and J usage is TRBJ2-1; TRBD1 matches at 7 bases. The CDR3 covers 12 residues. Germline V gene sequence: CDR1 SNHLY, CDR2 FYNNEI. J was trimmed by 7 bases and V by 8 bases; bases with no gene match: 5. The chain's CDR3 is CASDRERNEQFF. The DNA of the CDR3 is TGTGCCAGCGACAGGGAGCGGAATGAGCAGTTCTTC. The whole variable domain, filled in from reference TRBV2 and TRBJ2-1, reads EPEVTQTPSHQVTQMGQEVILRCVPISNHLYFYWYRQILGQKVEFLVSFYNNEISEKSEIFDDQFSVERPDGSNFTLKIRSTKLEDSAMYFCASDRERNEQFFGPGTRLTVL.

This clonotype was detected many times. V usage is TRBV7-3 and J usage is TRBJ2-3, with 10 bases fitting TRBD2. Germline CDR1 SGHTA, CDR2 FQGTGA. With 2 bases clipped from V and 3 bases from J, the junction kept 5 bases outside the gene matches. The CDR3 has 16 amino acids. Here the CDR3 reads CASSLYPAGGTDTQYF. As DNA, the CDR3 is TGTGCCAGCAGCTTATACCCAGCGGGAGGGACAGATACGCAGTATTTT.